A single sample is the source of the 29 T cell receptor beta chains below, sequenced in a study of cytomegalovirus exposure and HLA in healthy donors. PCR was performed using 60 Vbeta and 13 Jbeta primers. The data were produced by immunoSEQ multiplex PCR, yet TCRdb's version contains in-frame clones alone and is incomplete. The top ten hold 2% to 2.5% of the sample, which has under 200,000 clones, roughly 80% seen once. Material: PBMCs. Every receptor here comes from a man aged 55 to 70 in good health and CMV-seronegative.

The J gene is TRBJ1-2, the V gene TRBV2, with D uncertain. CDR1 SNHLY and CDR2 FYNNEI come from the germline V gene. The V end was cut by 3 bases, the J end by 3 bases, with 5 bases between. The CDR3 has 12 amino acids. The CDR3 spells CASSEADYGYTF. CDR3 DNA sequence: TGTGCCAGCAGTGAGGCAGACTATGGCTACACCTTC.

The chain is built from TRBV10-1 and TRBJ1-1; the match to TRBD1 covers 7 bases. In germline, CDR1 is WNHNN, CDR2 SYGVQD (reference sequence). Trimming took 6 bases from V and 11 from J; bases not matched to a gene: 12. The CDR3 runs 13 residues. This CDR3 is CASSDGTEARAFF. The CDR3 bases are TGCGCCAGCAGCGACGGGACAGAGGCCCGGGCTTTCTTT.

V and J are TRBV27 and TRBJ2-1; weak D call: TRBD2 (5 bases). Trimming removed 7 bases from V and 0 bases from J, with 16 bases in between. This CDR3 has 16 amino acids. In germline, CDR1 is MNHEY, CDR2 SMNVEV (reference sequence). The DNA of the CDR3 is TGTGCCAGCAAGAGGGTCGGACCTGTCTCCTACAATGAGCAGTTCTTC. Its protein is CASKRVGPVSYNEQFF.

The chain uses TRBV6-5 and TRBJ1-3; D not certain. Germline V gene sequence: CDR1 MNHEY, CDR2 SVGAGI. The length of the CDR3 is 15 residues. Trimming removed 5 bases at V and 0 bases at J, with 11 bases between. CDR3 amino acids: CASSKRGSSGNTIYF. CDR3 nucleotide sequence: TGTGCCAGCAGTAAGCGAGGCAGCTCTGGAAACACCATATATTTT.

J is TRBJ2-3 and V is TRBV28; D not certain. Germline V gene lookup returns CDR1 MDHEN and CDR2 SYDVKM. Trimming removed 7 bases at V and 4 bases at J, with 18 bases between. This CDR3 spans 15 amino acids. The CDR3 DNA is TGTGCCAGCAACCAACAGACCCTAAATTCAGATACGCAGTATTTT. It encodes CASNQQTLNSDTQYF.

This rearrangement joins TRBV29-1 to TRBJ2-4; TRBD2 is a possible D gene (5 bases). Looked up from germline, CDR1 is SQVTM and CDR2 is ANQGSEA. Trimming left V 4 bases short and J 8 bases short, with 15 bases between. The CDR3 has 13 residues. CDR3 loop: CSVGQAEGDIQYF. In DNA form, the CDR3 reads TGCAGCGTTGGGCAGGCCGAGGGTGACATTCAGTACTTC.

This clone was seen more than once but under ten times. V is TRBV12-5 and J is TRBJ1-1; a weak D match, TRBD1 (6 bases). The germline V gene encodes CDR1 LGHNT and CDR2 FRNRAP. CDR3 length: 13 residues. The V gene lost 8 bases and the J gene lost 1 base, with 11 bases spanning the gap. CDR3 sequence: CASLQGTNTEAFF. CDR3 bases: TGTGCTAGTTTGCAGGGGACGAACACTGAAGCTTTCTTT.

This clone appeared once. V usage is TRBV5-1 and J usage is TRBJ1-1, with 7 bases lining up with TRBD1. V shed 0 bases and J 7 bases; nucleotides not matched to a gene: 6. Germline CDR1 SGHRS, CDR2 YFSETQ. The CDR3 consists of 14 residues. This CDR3 reads CASSLAVGQLEAFF. CDR3 in DNA: TGCGCCAGCAGCTTGGCCGTGGGACAGCTTGAAGCTTTCTTT.

This chain uses TRBV10-3 with TRBJ1-1, with TRBD1 as a possible D gene (5 bases). V shed 6 bases and J shed 1 base, with 18 bases lying between them. This CDR3 spans 16 amino acids. Germline loops: CDR1 ENHRY, CDR2 SYGVKD. The CDR3 coding sequence is TGTGCCATCAGGGATTTACCAGGGTCAGAGAACACTGAAGCTTTCTTT. The encoded protein is CAIRDLPGSENTEAFF.

This chain connects TRBV12-2 to TRBJ2-1; the D call of TRBD2 is as the table states it, not checked on the DNA. TRBV12-2 has pseudogene status. The CDR3 has 18 residues. The CDR3 DNA reads as TGTGCAAGTCGCTTAGCGCGGGACGGGGGGGCCTCCTACAATGAGCAGTTCTTC. This sequence encodes CASRLARDGGASYNEQFF.

This chain joins TRBV5-1 and TRBJ1-5; 11 bases line up with TRBD1. V lost 4 bases and J lost 5; bases outside the gene matches: 5. This CDR3 spans 15 amino acids. Looked up from germline, CDR1 is SGHRS and CDR2 is YFSETQ. The DNA for the CDR3 is TGCGCCAGCAGCGAAAGGACAGGGGGCGATCAGCCCCAGCATTTT. This codes for CASSERTGGDQPQHF.

The V and J genes are TRBV20-1 and TRBJ1-2, with 8 bases fitting TRBD1. Unmatched junction bases numbered 4, after V lost 3 bases and J lost 10 bases. The CDR3 has 11 amino acids. The germline gives CDR1 DFQATT, CDR2 SNEGSKA (reference sequence). CDR3 in amino acids: CSARDREYYTF. The CDR3 nucleotides are TGCAGTGCTAGGGACAGGGAGTACTACACCTTC.

The chain has TRBV28 and TRBJ2-2, with 12 bases lining up with TRBD1. The trim removed 6 bases at V and 14 bases at J, leaving 10 bases unmatched. CDR3 length: 14 amino acids. Looked up from germline, CDR1 is MDHEN and CDR2 is SYDVKM. Written as DNA, the CDR3 is TGTGCCAGCAGCCAAGGGACAGGGGGCTTTTTTCTGTTTTTT. Protein sequence: CASSQGTGGFFLFF.

The CDR3 nucleotides are TGTGCCAGCAGCTCGTTGGGCGCAGATACGCAGTATTTT. Protein sequence: CASSSLGADTQYF. The chain links TRBV7-8 to TRBJ2-3; no firm D call. Germline V gene data show CDR1 as SGHVS and CDR2 as FQNEAQ. Trimming shortened V by 4 bases and J by 4 bases, and 9 bases separated the two germline ends. The CDR3 is 13 amino acids.

The table lists this clone with a few counts. The gene calls are TRBV6-1 and TRBJ2-5; 16 positions agree with TRBD2. J lost 5 bases, V lost 4 bases, and 4 bases had no gene match. CDR3 length: 16 residues. The V gene's germline CDR1 is MNHNS and CDR2 SASEGT. CDR3 residues: CASSVGTSGGAETQYF. CDR3 coding DNA: TGTGCCAGCAGTGTTGGGACTAGCGGGGGGGCCGAGACCCAGTACTTC.

V is TRBV19 and J is TRBJ2-3; D gene unclear. Trimming stripped 2 bases from V and 0 bases from J, with 15 bases between. Germline-derived CDR1 and CDR2 are LNHDA and SQIVND (reference sequence). CDR3 length: 17 amino acids. The CDR3 here is CASSIRLVDSSTDTQYF. As DNA, the CDR3 is TGTGCCAGTAGTATAAGATTAGTAGACTCTAGCACAGATACGCAGTATTTT.

This chain joins TRBV2 and TRBJ2-7; TRBD2 aligns across 8 bases. The V segment lost 8 bases and the J segment 3 bases; nucleotides outside the gene matches: 9. The CDR3 consists of 14 residues. Germline assignment: CDR1 SNHLY and CDR2 FYNNEI. CDR3 in DNA: TGTGCCAGCGCGACCGGACTAGCTAGCTACGAGCAGTACTTC. Its protein is CASATGLASYEQYF.

This clone was seen only a few times. The V gene is TRBV28, the J gene TRBJ1-2; TRBD1 aligns across 11 bases. The CDR3 is made up of 14 amino acids. V was pared by 11 bases and J by 3 bases, with 8 bases of the junction left unmatched. CDR1 and CDR2 from the germline V gene are MDHEN and SYDVKM. In DNA, the CDR3 is TGTGCCTCACTAGGGGGACAGGGGGACTATGGCTACACCTTC. Residues: CASLGGQGDYGYTF.

The gene calls are TRBV28 and TRBJ2-5; possibly TRBD2 for D (6 bases). The germline CDR1 and CDR2 sequences are MDHEN and SYDVKM. The CDR3 contains 14 residues. The V gene lost 3 bases and the J gene lost 0 bases, with 8 bases spanning the gap. This CDR3 reads CASSLEGYQETQYF. CDR3 nucleotide sequence: TGTGCCAGCAGTTTGGAGGGGTACCAAGAGACCCAGTACTTC.

This clone was observed once. The rearrangement joins TRBV4-3 to TRBJ1-4, with 8 bases that match TRBD1. This CDR3 is built from 16 residues. The germline V gene encodes CDR1 LGHNA and CDR2 YSLEER. V dropped 0 bases and J dropped 4; count of bases not matched to a gene: 4. For the CDR3, the DNA is TGCGCCAGCAGCCAAGAAGGGACAGGAAGTAATGAAAAACTGTTTTTT. Amino acid sequence: CASSQEGTGSNEKLFF.

This clone was picked up a small number of times. This chain uses TRBV19 with TRBJ2-5; weak D call: TRBD2 (7 bases). Trimming left V 4 bases short and J 0 bases short, with 12 bases between. In germline, CDR1 is LNHDA, CDR2 SQIVND (reference sequence). The CDR3 is 15 amino acids. The CDR3 loop is CASSKGGSDQETQYF. CDR3 DNA sequence: TGTGCCAGTAGTAAGGGGGGGTCAGACCAAGAGACCCAGTACTTC.

The gene calls are TRBV7-8 and TRBJ1-1; D is unresolved. Deletions cut 4 bases from V and 3 bases from J, with 12 bases between. The germline V gene has CDR1 SGHVS and CDR2 FQNEAQ. The CDR3 spans 14 residues. CDR3 sequence: CASSSAQVDTEAFF. CDR3 in DNA: TGTGCCAGCAGCTCCGCCCAGGTAGACACTGAAGCTTTCTTT.

The chain uses TRBV5-1 and TRBJ2-5, with a possible D match to TRBD1 (6 bases). The CDR3 length is 14 residues. Deletions cut 5 bases from V and 5 bases from J, with 16 bases between. Germline-derived CDR1 and CDR2 are SGHRS and YFSETQ. The CDR3 DNA follows: TGCGCCAGCAGGTCAGGGGTGGATGGGGAGACCCAGTACTTC. Protein sequence: CASRSGVDGETQYF.

The chain joins TRBV6-1 to TRBJ1-6; perhaps TRBD1 as D (5 bases). V lost 7 bases, J lost 9 bases, and 16 bases lay in between. Germline CDR1 and CDR2: MNHNS and SASEGT. The CDR3 runs to 14 residues. CDR3 region: CASTEQVLGSPLHF. The CDR3 DNA follows: TGTGCCAGCACAGAACAGGTTTTGGGTTCACCCCTCCACTTT.

The gene calls are TRBV7-8 and TRBJ2-7; D is undetermined. From germline, CDR1 is SGHVS and CDR2 FQNEAQ. The V gene lost 5 bases and the J gene lost 4 bases, with 21 bases spanning the gap. The CDR3 sequence is 16 residues long. CDR3 sequence reads: CASSPRSNGEEYEQYF. For the CDR3, the DNA is TGTGCCAGCAGCCCTCGCAGCAACGGAGAAGAGTACGAGCAGTACTTC.

The V gene is TRBV7-9, the J gene TRBJ1-2; perhaps TRBD1 as D (6 bases). V was cut by 1 base and J by 2 bases, with 11 bases left in between. The CDR3 loop spans 15 amino acids. Germline assignment: CDR1 SEHNR and CDR2 FQNEAQ (reference sequence). As DNA, the CDR3 is TGTGCCAGCAGCTTAGAGGGAGGGGGGAACTATGGCTACACCTTC. Its protein product is CASSLEGGGNYGYTF.

This chain uses TRBV2 with TRBJ2-1; tentative D call: TRBD2 (5 bases). V was shortened by 4 bases and J by 9 bases, with 25 bases between the two germline ends. Per the germline V gene, CDR1 is SNHLY and CDR2 is FYNNEI. The CDR3 loop spans 17 amino acids. The CDR3 reads CASSGSAGGRHKGEQFF. The CDR3 coding sequence is TGTGCCAGCAGTGGGTCAGCAGGCGGGCGACACAAGGGTGAGCAGTTCTTC.

The chain is built from TRBV7-9 and TRBJ1-4; D may be TRBD1 (6 bases). Trimming left V 7 bases short and J 5 bases short, with 14 bases between. The CDR3 totals 14 residues. Germline CDR1 reads SEHNR; CDR2 reads FQNEAQ (reference sequence). In DNA, the CDR3 is TGTGCCAGCACCTCCGCGGGGGCAAATGAAAAACTGTTTTTT. It codes for CASTSAGANEKLFF.

The chain is built from TRBV27 and TRBJ2-5; no definite D call. The J call may be faulty, since TRBJ2-7 better matches the DNA end. Germline V lookup: CDR1 MNHEY, CDR2 SMNVEV (reference sequence). This CDR3 spans 13 amino acids. Here the CDR3 DNA reads TGTGCCAGCAGTTTAAGCCCAACCTACGAGCAGTACTTC. It yields the protein CASSLSPTYEQYF.